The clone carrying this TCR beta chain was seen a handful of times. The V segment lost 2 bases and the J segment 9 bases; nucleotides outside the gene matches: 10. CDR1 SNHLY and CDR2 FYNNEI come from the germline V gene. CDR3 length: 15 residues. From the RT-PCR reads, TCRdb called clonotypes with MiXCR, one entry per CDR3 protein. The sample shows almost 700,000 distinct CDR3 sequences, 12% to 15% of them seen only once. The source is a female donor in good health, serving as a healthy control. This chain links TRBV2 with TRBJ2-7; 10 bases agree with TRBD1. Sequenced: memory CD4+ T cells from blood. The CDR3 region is CASSEQTGGSGMQYF. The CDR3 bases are TGTGCCAGCAGTGAACAGACAGGGGGCTCCGGGATGCAGTACTTC.